The entry below gives a single T cell receptor (beta chain) sequence along with its context. As yet, its antigen is unknown. These data belong to a study of shared clonotypes between healthy human individuals. Study observations and caveats: Across a few donors, naive CD4 shared 5% to 6.5%, naive CD8 around 3.8%, memory CD4 roughly 2.5%, memory CD8 0.4% to 0.5%. Unshared clonotypes carried lower generation probabilities than those common to all four donors.

CD45RO-negative cells were positively selected for CCR7, leaving out terminally differentiated effector memory CD45RA+ cells. Each replicate PCR on the sorted subsets used 200 to 250 ng DNA (approximately 33,000 T cell genomes). Sequencing was performed with immunoSEQ multiplex PCR; in TCRdb, only in-frame clones are kept and a portion is missing. Of around 2,000,000 clones listed, 85% to 95% are singletons. CDR1 LNHNV and CDR2 YYDKDF come from the germline V gene (reference sequence). The CDR3 is 24 amino acids. V shed 6 bases and J shed 0 bases, with 38 bases lying between them. Sequenced sample: naive CD8+ T cells from PBMCs. The sequence came from a man between 18 and 35 years old in good health. Some clones in this sample may be carry-over from other donors' samples. The chain recombines TRBV15 with TRBJ2-2, with D tentatively TRBD2 (11 bases). CDR3 sequence reads: CATRASGTGETSSGRPSNTGELFF. The DNA for the CDR3 is TGTGCCACCAGGGCTTCCGGGACAGGGGAAACTTCTAGCGGGAGGCCGTCGAACACCGGGGAGCTGTTTTTT.